The 9 T cell receptor beta chains below all came from one sample that was sequenced in a study of blood T cell repertoires in COVID-19. Data came from immunoSEQ multiplex PCR; TCRdb stores just in-frame clones and leaves some out. The data hold about 220,000 clones, with 82% observed a single time. Source material: PBMCs or T cells enriched from blood (not recorded which). These receptors were obtained from a woman aged 55 to 70 who had recovered from COVID-19.

This clone was detected once. The genes are TRBV2 and TRBJ1-5, with 8 positions matching TRBD1. Unmatched junction bases numbered 1, after V lost 2 bases and J lost 4 bases. Germline assignment: CDR1 SNHLY and CDR2 FYNNEI. The CDR3 loop spans 14 amino acids. The CDR3 is CASSEYRGNQPQHF. The CDR3 DNA sequence: TGTGCCAGCAGTGAATACAGGGGGAATCAGCCCCAGCATTTT.

The chain has TRBV9 and TRBJ1-1; D is unclear. The germline V gene encodes CDR1 SGDLS and CDR2 YYNGEE. There are 13 residues in the CDR3. Trimming removed 4 bases from V and 4 bases from J, with 11 bases in between. The CDR3: CASSPRWATEAFF. CDR3 nucleotides: TGTGCCAGCAGCCCCCGGTGGGCCACTGAAGCTTTCTTT.

This rearrangement joins TRBV5-1 to TRBJ2-1; 9 bases fit TRBD2. This CDR3 region has 15 residues. Looked up from germline, CDR1 is SGHRS and CDR2 is YFSETQ. V trimming: 0 bases; J trimming: 6 bases; junction bases outside the gene matches: 4. This CDR3 is CASSLDGTSSNEQFF. DNA for the CDR3: TGCGCCAGCAGCTTGGATGGGACTAGCAGCAATGAGCAGTTCTTC. Supplemented by reference TRBV5-1 and TRBJ2-1, the full variable domain reads KAGVTQTPRYLIKTRGQQVTLSCSPISGHRSVSWYQQTPGQGLQFLFEYFSETQRNKGNFPGRFSGRQFSNSRSEMNVSTLELGDSALYLCASSLDGTSSNEQFFGPGTRLTVL.

The chain has TRBV7-2 and TRBJ1-6; no reliable D call. Germline CDR1 is SGHTA and CDR2 is FQGNSA. With 1 base removed from V and 4 bases from J, the gap between germline ends came to 14 bases. This CDR3 is built from 17 residues. For the CDR3, the DNA is TGTGCCAGCAGCTTAGAATGGCGGTCTCTTTATAATTCACCCCTCCACTTT. It specifies CASSLEWRSLYNSPLHF.

The chain employs TRBV3-1 (or the pseudogene TRBV3-2) and TRBJ1-1; D gene uncertain. In germline, CDR1 is LGHDT, CDR2 YNNKEL (reference sequence). The CDR3 runs 11 residues. V lost 2 bases, J lost 7 bases, and 5 bases lay in between. The CDR3 loop reads CASSQHGEAFF. CDR3 in DNA: TGTGCCAGCAGCCAACACGGTGAAGCTTTCTTT.

V gene TRBV5-1 combines with J gene TRBJ1-4; 9 positions match TRBD1. The CDR3 totals 14 residues. The germline V gene encodes CDR1 SGHRS and CDR2 YFSETQ. The ends lost 4 bases at V and 5 bases at J; junction bases unmatched: 3. This CDR3 is CASSRQGENEKLFF. The CDR3 region has the DNA TGCGCCAGCAGCCGACAGGGGGAGAATGAAAAACTGTTTTTT. Filled out from reference TRBV5-1 and TRBJ1-4, the complete variable domain reads KAGVTQTPRYLIKTRGQQVTLSCSPISGHRSVSWYQQTPGQGLQFLFEYFSETQRNKGNFPGRFSGRQFSNSRSEMNVSTLELGDSALYLCASSRQGENEKLFFGSGTQLSVL.

This chain connects TRBV5-8 to TRBJ2-1; 11 positions agree with TRBD2. The germline V gene has CDR1 SGHTS and CDR2 YDEGEE. There are 17 residues in the CDR3. The V segment lost 3 bases and the J segment 6 bases; nucleotides outside the gene matches: 11. CDR3 loop: CASSSDATSGRGNEQFF. For the CDR3, the DNA is TGTGCCAGCAGCTCCGACGCCACTAGCGGGAGAGGCAATGAGCAGTTCTTC.

This clone was picked up a small number of times. The rearrangement joins TRBV9 to TRBJ1-6, with D possibly TRBD1 on 6 matching bases. V lost 7 bases to trimming and J lost 10 bases, with 15 bases between them. Germline CDR1 and CDR2: SGDLS and YYNGEE. This CDR3 is 13 amino acids long. In DNA form, the CDR3 reads TGTGCCAGCGGGGGAGGGGGAAAATCACCCCTCCACTTT. Translated, it gives CASGGGGKSPLHF.

The chain recombines TRBV5-6 with TRBJ2-5; D is uncertain. The V gene's germline CDR1 is SGHDT and CDR2 YYEEEE. The ends were cut back, 3 bases at V and 5 bases at J, with 14 bases in the middle. This CDR3 contains 14 residues. This chain's CDR3 is CASSSLPPGETQYF. In nucleotides, the CDR3 is TGTGCCAGCAGCTCACTCCCCCCCGGGGAGACCCAGTACTTC.